The TCR beta chain described here comes from a study of cytomegalovirus exposure and HLA in healthy donors. Notes on the study in general: It was reported that the classifier diagnosed cytomegalovirus status with high specificity and sensitivity in both the original and validation cohorts. Many donors carried some public TCRs, although rarity characterized most TCR sequences. The tendency of first-cohort TCR clusters to co-occur in the 120 or so validation repertoires was the finding of a later analysis.

Here immunoSEQ multiplex PCR was the method, and the copy in TCRdb shows in-frame clones only, minus some. The table lists under 80,000 clones, roughly 94% of them singletons. On this clone: Its antigen is undetermined.

Material for sequencing was PBMCs. This clonotype originated in a woman aged 18 to 35 in good health and CMV-seronegative.

The CDR3 spells CASKRQGAGEQFF. CDR3 bases: TGTGCCAGCAAAAGACAGGGGGCCGGGGAGCAGTTCTTC. The gene calls are TRBV6-5 and TRBJ2-1, with TRBD1 matching over 10 bases. The CDR3 spans 13 residues. Germline-derived CDR1 and CDR2 are MNHEY and SVGAGI. Trimming cost V 7 bases and J 10 bases; bases outside gene matches: 7.